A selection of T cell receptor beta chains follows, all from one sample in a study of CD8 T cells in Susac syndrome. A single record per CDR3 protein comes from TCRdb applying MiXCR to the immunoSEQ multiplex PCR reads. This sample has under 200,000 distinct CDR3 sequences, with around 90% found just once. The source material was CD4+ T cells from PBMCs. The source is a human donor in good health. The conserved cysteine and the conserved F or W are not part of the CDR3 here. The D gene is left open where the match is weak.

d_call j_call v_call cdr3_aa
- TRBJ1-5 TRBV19 ASSLLPGRGDGNQPQH
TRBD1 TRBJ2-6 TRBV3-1 ASSQILRQGNSGANVLT
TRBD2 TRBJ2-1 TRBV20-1 SARSSLSGTYNEQF
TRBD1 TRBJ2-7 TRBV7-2 ASRSRTGAVYEQY
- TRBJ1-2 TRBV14 ASSQGRGYGYT
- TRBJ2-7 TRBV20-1 SAREKLIAGEQY
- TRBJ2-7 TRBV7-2 ASSLSLAYEQY
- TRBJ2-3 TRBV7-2 ASRRPGHTDTQY
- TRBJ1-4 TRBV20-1 SSPVVDGLF
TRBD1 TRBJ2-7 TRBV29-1 SVGTGKRDEQY
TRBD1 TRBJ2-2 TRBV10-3 AISGRGRPTGELF
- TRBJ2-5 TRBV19 ASSIESGQGRAQY
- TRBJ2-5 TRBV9 ASSVRGEAQETQY
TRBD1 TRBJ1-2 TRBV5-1 ASSDGQVSGYT
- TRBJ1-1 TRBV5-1 ASSFSGTRAEAF
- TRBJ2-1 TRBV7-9 ASSLAAKEQF
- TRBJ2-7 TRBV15 ATSRDRVLSEQY
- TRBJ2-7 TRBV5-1 ASSFQGPEQY
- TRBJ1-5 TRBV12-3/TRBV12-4 ASRGPAGNQPQH
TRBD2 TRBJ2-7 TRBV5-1 ASSSGLARYEQY
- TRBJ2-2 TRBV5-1 ASRTTSLTGELF
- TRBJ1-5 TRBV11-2 ASSLVGTSNQPQH
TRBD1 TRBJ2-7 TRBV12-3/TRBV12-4 ASSPTGSINEQY
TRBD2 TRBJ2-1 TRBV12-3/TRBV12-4 ASSQGLAGGAPYNEQF
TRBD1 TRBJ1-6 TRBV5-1 ASAGTDYSPLH
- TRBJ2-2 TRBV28 ASLRPGPNTGELF
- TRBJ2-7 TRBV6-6 ASSYPPGTAYEQY
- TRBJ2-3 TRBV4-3 ASSQGGSPTRDTQY
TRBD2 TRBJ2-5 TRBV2 ASSDQRGDSEETQY
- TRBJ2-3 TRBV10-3 AITEGGRADTQY
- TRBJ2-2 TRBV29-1 SVGAKSTGELF
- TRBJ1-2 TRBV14 ASSLYHGLNYGYT
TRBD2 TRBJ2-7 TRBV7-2 ASSLSSGGYSYEQY
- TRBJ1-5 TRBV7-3 ASSPDGYSNQPQH
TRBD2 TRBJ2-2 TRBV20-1 SATPGGGFSNTGELF